These 4 T cell receptor beta chains came from one sample sequenced in a study of T cell responses to AZD1222 COVID-19 vaccine. The table came from immunoSEQ multiplex PCR; TCRdb's copy has only in-frame clones and leaves some out. Of 50,000 to 65,000 clones listed, around 81% are singletons. The sequencing used peripheral blood, collected 28 days after the second AZD1222 dose. These receptors came from an adult who received the AZD1222 COVID-19 vaccine.

This chain connects TRBV7-9 to TRBJ2-5; perhaps TRBD1 as D (6 bases). The CDR3 length is 19 residues. Germline-derived CDR1 and CDR2 are SEHNR and FQNEAQ (reference sequence). V gave up 5 bases and J gave up 5 bases, with 30 bases separating them. The CDR3 loop is CASSPPAAGVDFWLETQYF. CDR3 bases: TGTGCCAGCAGCCCCCCGGCCGCAGGGGTTGATTTTTGGTTGGAGACCCAGTACTTC.

This rearrangement joins TRBV9 to TRBJ2-1; maybe TRBD2 (6 bases). Germline assignment: CDR1 SGDLS and CDR2 YYNGEE. Trimming took off 4 bases at V and 8 bases at J, with 19 bases between the two ends. The CDR3 runs 15 residues. In DNA form, the CDR3 reads TGTGCCAGCAGCACAAGTACTAGCACATGGGATGAGCAGTTCTTC. Translated, it gives CASSTSTSTWDEQFF.

This sequence joins TRBV6-2 or TRBV6-3 and TRBJ2-7; 7 bases are a match to TRBD1. The CDR3 consists of 18 residues. J gave up 1 base and V 2 bases, and 14 bases lay outside the gene matches. From germline, CDR1 is MNHEY and CDR2 SVGEGT. The CDR3 region has the DNA TGTGCCAGCAGTTACGCCTTCCCTAGGACAGGCTTTTCCTACGAGCAGTACTTC. The encoded protein is CASSYAFPRTGFSYEQYF.

V gene TRBV27 combines with J gene TRBJ1-2; a possible D gene is TRBD1 (6 bases). This CDR3 has 14 amino acids. V was pared by 6 bases and J by 5 bases, with 16 bases between. Germline CDR1 reads MNHEY; CDR2 reads SMNVEV (reference sequence). CDR3: CASRSPTGTYGYTF. In DNA, the CDR3 is TGTGCCAGCAGGTCACCCACAGGGACGTATGGCTACACCTTC.